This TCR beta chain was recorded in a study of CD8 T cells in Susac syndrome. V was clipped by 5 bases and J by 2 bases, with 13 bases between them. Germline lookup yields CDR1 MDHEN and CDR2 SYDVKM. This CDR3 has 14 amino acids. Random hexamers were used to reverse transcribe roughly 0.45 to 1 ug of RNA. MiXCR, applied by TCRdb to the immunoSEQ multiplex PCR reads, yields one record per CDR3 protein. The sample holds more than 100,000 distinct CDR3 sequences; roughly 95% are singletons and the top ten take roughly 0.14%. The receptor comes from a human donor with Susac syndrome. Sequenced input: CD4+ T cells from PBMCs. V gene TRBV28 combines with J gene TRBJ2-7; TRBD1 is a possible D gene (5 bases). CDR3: CASSIGQGPYEQYF. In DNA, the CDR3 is TGTGCCAGCAGTATAGGACAAGGGCCCTACGAGCAGTACTTC.